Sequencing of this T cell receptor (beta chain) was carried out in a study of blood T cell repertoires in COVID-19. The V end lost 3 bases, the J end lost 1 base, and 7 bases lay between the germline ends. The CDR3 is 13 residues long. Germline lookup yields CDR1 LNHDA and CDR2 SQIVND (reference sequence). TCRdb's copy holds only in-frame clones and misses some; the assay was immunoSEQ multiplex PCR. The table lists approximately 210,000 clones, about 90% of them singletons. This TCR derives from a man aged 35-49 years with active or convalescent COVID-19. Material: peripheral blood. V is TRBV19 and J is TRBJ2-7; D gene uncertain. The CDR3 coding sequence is TGTGCCAGTAGTATTGCGGATTCCTACGAGCAGTACTTC. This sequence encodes CASSIADSYEQYF.